This T cell receptor (beta chain) was retrieved from a study of T-cell reconstitution after alpha-beta-depleted transplantation in children. Study-level findings and limits: Approximately two months post-transplant, alpha-beta T cells reportedly originated from several hundred expanded graft clones.

Details on this clonotype: What it binds is unknown.

Construction of the TCRbeta library involved unique molecular identifiers. TCRdb re-called the PCR reads through MiXCR, storing one row per CDR3 protein. The sample lists fewer than 750,000 distinct CDR3 sequences, roughly 27% occurring once. CDR1 and CDR2 from the germline V gene are ENHRY and SYGVKD. Trimming removed 3 bases from V and 2 bases from J; junction bases left unmatched: 8. The CDR3 is made up of 17 amino acids. The J gene is TRBJ2-2, the V gene TRBV10-3; 8 bases match TRBD2. Material: PBMCs, obtained before TCRalphabeta/CD19-depleted stem cell transplant. This TCR was recovered from a boy younger than two with Wiskott-Aldrich syndrome, due to receive a stem cell transplant. The DNA of the CDR3 is TGTGCCATCAGTGACGTCGGGAGGGCAGCCAACACCGGGGAGCTGTTTTTT. Amino acids: CAISDVGRAANTGELFF.